The 26 T cell receptor beta chains below come from one sample, sequenced in a study of blood T cell repertoires in COVID-19 (dated by TCRdb to the early 2020s). Library generation was performed with the immunoSEQ multiplex PCR assay. TCRdb took over this immuneACCESS table, retaining in-frame rearrangements with V and J assigned. Such tables are incomplete; in checked studies, under half of the missing clones stem from an unresolved V gene, and the remainder is unexplained. A total of fewer than 120,000 clones appear in this sample, 60% to 80% of them only once. The ten top clones hold roughly 16% of the sample. The sequenced sample consisted of peripheral blood. These receptors all come from a woman of 80 years or more with active or convalescent COVID-19.

This clone was found a few times. The chain carries TRBV6-2 or TRBV6-3 and TRBJ2-1, with 7 bases that match TRBD2. The CDR3 extends over 15 amino acids. The V gene end was trimmed by 4 bases and the J gene end by 5 bases; junction bases not matched to a gene: 8. Germline V gives CDR1 MNHEY, CDR2 SVGEGT. CDR3 bases: TGTGCCAGCAGTTCCAGGACTAGAGTCCACAATGAGCAGTTCTTC. It codes for CASSSRTRVHNEQFF.

The chain has TRBV7-8 and TRBJ2-3, with a possible D match to TRBD1 (7 bases). CDR3 length equals 19 residues. V was cut by 2 bases and J by 6 bases, with 27 bases left in between. Germline CDR1 and CDR2: SGHVS and FQNEAQ. CDR3 in DNA: TGTGCCAGCAGCTTATGGAGGGCGGGAACTAGAGGGGGCCCCGATACGCAGTATTTT. Encoded protein: CASSLWRAGTRGGPDTQYF.

This clone was detected many times. The chain links TRBV19 to TRBJ1-3, with no clear D. The germline CDR1 and CDR2 sequences are LNHDA and SQIVND (reference sequence). V dropped 6 bases and J dropped 7 bases, with 19 bases sitting between them. CDR3 length equals 15 residues. CDR3 bases: TGTGCCAGTAGATCTCCCTGGAGGGATCCGAACACCATATATTTT. Translated, it gives CASRSPWRDPNTIYF.

Only a few counts were recorded for this clone. The gene calls are TRBV6-5 and TRBJ2-2; 8 nucleotides match TRBD2. CDR3 length equals 15 residues. V lost 6 bases and J lost 4; bases outside the gene matches: 7. The V gene's germline CDR1 is MNHEY and CDR2 SVGAGI. CDR3 protein: CASSPPGGLTGELFF. CDR3 sequence (DNA): TGTGCCAGCAGCCCCCCGGGGGGGCTCACCGGGGAGCTGTTTTTT.

The chain has TRBV5-6 and TRBJ2-1; 10 nucleotides agree with TRBD2. The CDR3 runs to 15 residues. V lost 2 bases to trimming and J lost 4 bases; unmatched junction nucleotides: 3. Germline CDR1 SGHDT, CDR2 YYEEEE. The CDR3 loop is CASSLSGRVYNEQFF. The CDR3 DNA reads as TGTGCCAGCAGCTTAAGCGGGAGGGTTTACAATGAGCAGTTCTTC.

V is TRBV7-8 and J is TRBJ2-7; TRBD1 might be the D (6 bases). The CDR3 is made up of 16 amino acids. Looked up from germline, CDR1 is SGHVS and CDR2 is FQNEAQ. Trimming stripped 7 bases from V and 1 base from J, with 20 bases between. DNA for the CDR3: TGTGCCAGCACCCTCCTTAGGGGGTCGTCTTCCTACGAGCAGTACTTC. The encoded protein is CASTLLRGSSSYEQYF.

In this sample, this clone turned up a few times. The V call is TRBV11-2, the J call TRBJ2-7, with TRBD2 matching 7 bases. The CDR3 consists of 16 residues. The junction had 10 bases not matched to a gene; V was cut back by 1 base and J by 4 bases. CDR1 is SGHAT, CDR2 FQNNGV, per germline. The CDR3 is CASSLVIGGGNYEQYF. The CDR3, as DNA: TGTGCCAGCAGCTTAGTTATTGGGGGAGGGAATTACGAGCAGTACTTC.

Notes on this clone: A read error may produce the germline difference seen at one junction end. The J gene is TRBJ2-2, the V gene TRBV7-7; 11 positions match TRBD2. Germline V CDR1 and CDR2: SSHAT, FNYEAQ (reference sequence). The CDR3 has 18 amino acids. The CDR3 is CASSPDSSGTSGSGELFF. DNA of the CDR3: TGTGCTAGCAGCCCAGATAGTAGCGGGACTAGCGGTTCCGGGGAGCTGTTTTTT.

In this sample, this clone turned up many times. This chain links TRBV18 with TRBJ1-1, with unresolved D. The CDR3 extends over 14 amino acids. The V end was cut by 1 base, the J end by 0 bases, with 6 bases between. Germline V gives CDR1 KGHSH, CDR2 LQKENI. The CDR3 spells CASSPRQMNTEAFF. CDR3 sequence (DNA): TGTGCCAGCTCACCACGGCAGATGAACACTGAAGCTTTCTTT.

This clone was recorded only once. This rearrangement joins TRBV14 to TRBJ2-7; D may be TRBD1 (7 bases). From germline, CDR1 is SGHDN and CDR2 FVKESK. The CDR3 is 16 residues long. Trimming left V 4 bases short and J 3 bases short, with 19 bases between. The CDR3: CASSPIGGGGFYEQYF. CDR3 DNA: TGTGCCAGCAGCCCCATCGGAGGGGGCGGATTCTACGAGCAGTACTTC.

The rearrangement joins TRBV28 to TRBJ2-3, with a possible D match to TRBD1 (5 bases). The CDR3 length is 16 residues. The germline CDR1 and CDR2 sequences are MDHEN and SYDVKM. Trimming removed 4 bases at V and 0 bases at J, with 14 bases between. The CDR3 reads CASSSPRGASTDTQYF. Written as DNA, the CDR3 is TGTGCCAGCAGTTCACCCCGTGGGGCTAGCACAGATACGCAGTATTTT.

The chain has TRBV5-1 and TRBJ2-3; TRBD2 is a possible D gene (6 bases). V was shortened by 5 bases and J by 3 bases, with 19 bases between the two germline ends. The germline V gene encodes CDR1 SGHRS and CDR2 YFSETQ. This CDR3 spans 16 amino acids. Written as DNA, the CDR3 is TGCGCCAGCAGTTTTGGGATGGACTACCGAACAGATACGCAGTATTTT. Translation: CASSFGMDYRTDTQYF.

This clone was detected once. V usage is TRBV3-1 (or the pseudogene TRBV3-2) and J usage is TRBJ2-1, with 7 bases lining up with TRBD2. The CDR3 length is 16 residues. Per the germline V gene, CDR1 is LGHDT and CDR2 is YNNKEL (reference sequence). V was clipped by 1 base and J by 9 bases; unmatched bases: 12. Here the CDR3 reads CASSQVWGRARGEQFF. CDR3 coding DNA: TGTGCCAGCAGCCAAGTGTGGGGGAGGGCTCGAGGTGAGCAGTTCTTC.

This chain uses TRBV6-5 with TRBJ2-7, with TRBD1 identical over 9 bases. The CDR3 is made up of 14 amino acids. Per germline, CDR1 MNHEY and CDR2 SVGAGI. The V and J ends lost 2 bases and 4 bases, in that order; junction bases with no gene match: 3. The CDR3 reads CASSYGTGRYEQYF. The CDR3 bases are TGTGCCAGCAGTTACGGGACAGGGAGGTACGAGCAGTACTTC.

This CDR3 is CASSMGLAGVWDTQYF. CDR3 DNA: TGTGCCAGCAGCATGGGACTAGCGGGAGTTTGGGATACGCAGTATTTT. The J gene is TRBJ2-3, the V gene TRBV7-2, with TRBD2 matching over 14 bases. Germline values: CDR1 SGHTA, CDR2 FQGNSA. J was trimmed by 6 bases and V by 5 bases; bases with no gene match: 7. The CDR3 spans 16 residues.

This rearrangement joins TRBV5-6 to TRBJ1-2; 9 bases are a match to TRBD1. The germline V gene has CDR1 SGHDT and CDR2 YYEEEE. With 6 bases clipped from V and 6 bases from J, the junction kept 6 bases outside the gene matches. The length of the CDR3 is 13 residues. CDR3: CASTLQGADGYTF. CDR3 bases: TGTGCCAGCACCCTACAGGGGGCAGATGGCTACACCTTC.

The V call is TRBV28, the J call TRBJ2-7; 9 bases are a match to TRBD1. Germline V CDR1 and CDR2: MDHEN, SYDVKM. J lost 2 bases, V lost 6 bases, and 8 bases had no gene match. This CDR3 spans 15 amino acids. The CDR3, as DNA: TGTGCCAGCAGCTATAGGACAGGGGCAACCTACGAGCAGTACTTC. Protein sequence: CASSYRTGATYEQYF.

The CDR3, as DNA: TGTGCCAGCAGCCGGGGTTCTACTGAAGCTTTCTTT. Encoded protein: CASSRGSTEAFF. The chain carries TRBV5-6 and TRBJ1-1; D ambiguous. Germline V gene lookup returns CDR1 SGHDT and CDR2 YYEEEE. Between the trimmed V and J ends, which lost 4 bases and 5 bases, there was a span of 9 bases. The CDR3 contains 12 residues.

The chain has TRBV9 and TRBJ1-5; TRBD1 might be the D (5 bases). The CDR3 runs 14 residues. Trimming took 4 bases from V and 4 from J, leaving 12 bases between them. CDR1 is SGDLS, CDR2 YYNGEE, per germline. CDR3 sequence (DNA): TGTGCCAGCAGCCCCGACAGCCGGAATCAGCCCCAGCATTTT. Translating it yields CASSPDSRNQPQHF.

The chain employs TRBV19 and TRBJ2-4; tentatively, D is TRBD2 (6 bases). The V and J ends lost 7 bases and 1 base respectively, with 26 bases between them. Germline V gene lookup returns CDR1 LNHDA and CDR2 SQIVND (reference sequence). This CDR3 spans 19 amino acids. In DNA form, the CDR3 reads TGTGCCAGTACCGCTCCTGCGGGGCAGAGGTCACTGGCCAAAAACATTCAGTACTTC. The encoded protein is CASTAPAGQRSLAKNIQYF.

The chain has TRBV29-1 and TRBJ1-2; 7 nucleotides agree with TRBD1. V was pared by 1 base and J by 7 bases, with 12 bases of the junction left unmatched. This CDR3 is 15 amino acids long. CDR1 and CDR2 (germline): SQVTM, ANQGSEA. The CDR3 here is CSVEVSNRGSFGYTF. As DNA, the CDR3 is TGCAGCGTTGAAGTTAGTAACAGGGGATCGTTTGGCTACACCTTC.

The chain couples TRBV19 to TRBJ1-2, with D hard to call. There are 14 residues in the CDR3. V was clipped by 5 bases and J by 0 bases, with 10 bases between them. CDR1 is LNHDA and CDR2 is SQIVND in the germline V gene (reference sequence). Here the CDR3 DNA reads TGTGCCAGTAGTGGCAAGAAGACTAACTATGGCTACACCTTC. As protein: CASSGKKTNYGYTF. The full variable domain, with the rest looked up from reference TRBV19 and TRBJ1-2, is DGGITQSPKYLFRKEGQNVTLSCEQNLNHDAMYWYRQDPGQGLRLIYYSQIVNDFQKGDIAEGYSVSREKKESFPLTVTSAQKNPTAFYLCASSGKKTNYGYTFGSGTRLTVV.

This clone appeared a few times. This rearrangement joins TRBV5-4 to TRBJ1-2; D call uncertain. Germline V lookup: CDR1 SGHNT, CDR2 YYREEE (reference sequence). The CDR3 covers 11 residues. Trimming removed 2 bases from V and 6 bases from J, with 5 bases in between. The CDR3 is CASSLSDGYTF. In DNA form, the CDR3 reads TGTGCCAGCAGCTTATCGGATGGCTACACCTTC.

This rearrangement joins TRBV7-8 to TRBJ1-1; TRBD1 is a possible D gene (5 bases). Trimming pared 2 bases from V and 10 bases from J, leaving 23 bases between. In germline, CDR1 is SGHVS, CDR2 FQNEAQ. The CDR3 has 16 residues. The CDR3 region has the DNA TGTGCCAGCAGCTTATTTATTGGGTCAGGGCTGGGGGGAGCTTTCTTT. This encodes CASSLFIGSGLGGAFF.

This chain connects TRBV2 to TRBJ1-1, with TRBD1 matching 7 bases. With V trimmed by 1 base and J by 3 bases, 2 bases remained unmatched. This CDR3 is 14 amino acids long. Germline V gene data show CDR1 as SNHLY and CDR2 as FYNNEI. CDR3 region: CASSEEGADTEAFF. The DNA for the CDR3 is TGTGCCAGCAGTGAAGAGGGGGCGGACACTGAAGCTTTCTTT.

The chain recombines TRBV18 with TRBJ1-2, with 7 bases identical to TRBD1. The CDR3 contains 14 residues. The ends lost 3 bases at V and 3 bases at J; junction bases unmatched: 4. Germline V gene sequence: CDR1 KGHSH, CDR2 LQKENI. DNA of the CDR3: TGTGCCAGCTCACCCTTTGGGACAGACTATGGCTACACCTTC. Its protein is CASSPFGTDYGYTF. Based on the CDR3 plus reference TRBV18 and TRBJ1-2, the full variable domain is NAGVMQNPRHLVRRRGQEARLRCSPMKGHSHVYWYRQLPEEGLKFMVYLQKENIIDESGMPKERFSAEFPKEGPSILRIQQVVRGDSAAYFCASSPFGTDYGYTFGSGTRLTVV.